This T cell receptor (beta chain) was recorded in a study of human T cells and chemical hapten exposure (dated by TCRdb to about 2021). General notes on the study: Libraries were combined into a pool for sequencing, and differences in TCR yield between samples came mainly from small differences in library volumes within the pool. From each blood RNA sample, both TCR alpha and TCR beta chains were sequenced. This study followed changes in the peripheral blood TCR repertoire in vivo during primary and secondary sensitization of alopecia patients to the hapten diphenylcyclopropenone (DPC). Overall results and qualifications from the work: The number of TCRs above 1 in 1000 frequency did not change with DPC sensitization; there was no evidence of global repertoire structure alterations. Repeated subsampling changed both the strength of the expansion versus patch-test correlation and the threshold at which the correlation became significant.

The time point tag for this specimen amounts to: healthy volunteer bleed at 2 weeks. Total RNA was extracted from unfractionated whole blood collected in Tempus Blood RNA tubes. About five healthy volunteers acted as controls for TCR sequencing and had blood drawn at day 0, 2 weeks and 6 weeks. The library was produced with RACE. The sequencer was a NextSeq 500. During library preparation, unique molecular identifiers were attached to individual cDNA molecules so that TCRs could be counted in a quantitative, reproducible way. The paper's data handling went like this. Samples had a median of about 96,000 TCRs, with a range from roughly 23,224 to 750,000. V, J and CDR3 annotation of the TCR reads was performed with the Decombinator software suite. For the PS versus PT1 abundance plots, all samples were subsampled to the same number of TCRs (28,000). Expanded TCRs were defined as absent before sensitization and observed at least eight times at the 2-week time point. TCRdb's own reprocessing of the public reads used fastp at Q25 and MiXCR and kept productive beta chains. Each entry merges the rows of one CDR3 protein and shows their most common DNA and genes. What appears here as the V and J calls and clone size reflects TCRdb's work, not the paper's. This sample gives over 100,000 distinct CDR3 sequences in total; 9% to 10% of them show up just once. The top ten clonotypes cover 1.5% to 2% of the sample.

This clonotype occurred a few times. Its cognate antigen has yet to be identified. Base qualities are missing; no much larger clone stands one base away. V is pruned by 6 bases and J by 0 bases, leaving 5 bases of the junction without a gene match. Measured from the cysteine to the phenylalanine, the CDR3 is 15 residues long. CDR3 DNA is the only sequence kept; it has 45 bases, read in frame from the first base. The germline V gene (reference sequence) specifies MNHEY as CDR1 and SMNVEV as CDR2. The chain is made from TRBV27 and TRBJ1-5; 7 bases in the middle match TRBD1. This sequence originates from a male donor in good health. Some clones in this sample may be carry-over from other donors' samples. The source material was whole blood. DNA sequence: TGTGCCAGCAGGCTGACAGGGTATAGCAATCAGCCCCAGCATTTT. It is translated as CASRLTGYSNQPQHF.